The 24 T cell receptor beta chains reported below all come from one sample, sequenced in a study of T cells in women clearing cervical HPV infection. Here immunoSEQ multiplex PCR was the method, and the copy in TCRdb shows in-frame clones only, minus some. This sample's table has about 35,000 clones. Sequenced: blood buffy coat. The receptors shown here come from a woman aged 18-70 years with a cervical HPV16 infection that either progressed to CIN3+ or cleared (not recorded which).

Comment on this clone: The read ends 3 residues before the CDR3 terminus; that terminus is restored from the germline J gene. The chain employs TRBV4-1 and TRBJ1-3; D unclear. The V end was cut by 0 bases, the J end by 6 bases, with 9 bases between. The CDR3 has 14 amino acids. Germline values: CDR1 MGHRA, CDR2 YSYEKL. CDR3 sequence reads: CASSQDKSVNTIYF. CDR3 DNA, as far as it was read: TGCGCCAGCAGCCAAGATAAATCCGTAAACACC.

With regard to this clone: The read halts 3 residues ahead of the CDR3 end, with the missing end drawn from the germline J gene. V gene TRBV7-9 combines with J gene TRBJ2-7, with no clear D. The CDR3 loop spans 12 amino acids. The germline gives CDR1 SEHNR, CDR2 FQNEAQ (reference sequence). V was trimmed by 4 bases and J by 2 bases, leaving 6 bases between them. The CDR3 sequence: CASSSGPYEQYF. CDR3 bases read: TGTGCCAGCAGCTCTGGCCCCTACGAG.

Details on this clone: With the read ending 3 residues before the CDR3 end, the germline J gene is used to fill in that end. The chain couples TRBV19 to TRBJ1-2; 12 nucleotides agree with TRBD1. This CDR3 is built from 12 residues. The germline CDR1 and CDR2 sequences are LNHDA and SQIVND (reference sequence). CDR3 sequence reads: CAMQGQGADYTF. The CDR3 bases that were read are TGTGCCATGCAGGGACAGGGGGCTGAC. The complete variable domain, with remaining parts taken from reference TRBV19 and TRBJ1-2, reads DGGITQSPKYLFRKEGQNVTLSCEQNLNHDAMYWYRQDPGQGLRLIYYSQIVNDFQKGDIAEGYSVSREKKESFPLTVTSAQKNPTAFYLCAMQGQGADYTFGSGTRLTVV.

A note on this clone: The read ends 3 residues before the CDR3 terminus; that terminus is restored from the germline J gene. V usage is TRBV13 and J usage is TRBJ1-2; D is perhaps TRBD1 (6 bases). The V gene's germline CDR1 is PRHDT and CDR2 FYEKMQ (reference sequence). V was pared by 4 bases and J by 0 bases, with 12 bases between. The CDR3 loop spans 15 amino acids. CDR3 bases read: TGTGCCAGCAGCTCCTCGAGACAGGCTAACTATGGC. It codes for CASSSSRQANYG. The whole CDR3 is CASSSSRQANYGYTF.

On this clone: Read data end 3 residues before the CDR3 end; the end is taken from the germline J gene. The chain uses TRBV18 and TRBJ2-4; no reliable D call. The CDR3 is 12 amino acids. Per the germline V gene, CDR1 is KGHSH and CDR2 is LQKENI. The CDR3 here is CASSPSENGQYF. CDR3 bases read: TGTGCCAGCTCACCAAGCGAGAATGGT.

With regard to this clone: The read terminates 3 residues before the CDR3 end, so the remaining end is supplied by the germline J gene. This rearrangement joins TRBV7-9 to TRBJ2-7; 8 positions agree with TRBD1. CDR3 length: 15 amino acids. CDR1 SEHNR and CDR2 FQNEAQ come from the germline V gene (reference sequence). V lost 5 bases and J lost 3; bases outside the gene matches: 9. CDR3 bases read: TGTGCCAGCAGCGCCAGGACAGGGTTTGGCTACGAG. This translates into CASSARTGFGYE. The CDR3 in its entirety is CASSARTGFGYEQYF.

Points on this clone: Sequencing ends 3 residues short of the CDR3 end; the germline J gene provides the rest. V and J are TRBV12-3 or TRBV12-4 and TRBJ2-3; a possible D gene is TRBD2 (6 bases). Deletions cut 4 bases from V and 2 bases from J, with 16 bases between. CDR3 length: 16 amino acids. The CDR3 protein is CASSSGRTLHTDTQYF. Incomplete CDR3 DNA: TGTGCCAGCAGTTCGGGGAGGACCTTACACACAGATACG.

About this clone: The missing CDR3 end, 3 residues past where the read stops, is filled in from the germline J gene. The J gene is TRBJ2-4, the V gene TRBV7-2; tentative D call: TRBD1 (5 bases). Germline V gene data show CDR1 as SGHTA and CDR2 as FQGNSA. Trimming stripped 0 bases from V and 5 bases from J, with 11 bases between. The CDR3 consists of 15 residues. CDR3 DNA (partial): TGTGCCAGCAGCTTAGCGGGGCCCACCCAAAACATT. As protein: CASSLAGPTQNI. The CDR3 in its entirety is CASSLAGPTQNIQYF. Full variable domain (remainder filled in from reference TRBV7-2 and TRBJ2-4): GAGVSQSPSNKVTEKGKDVELRCDPISGHTALYWYRQSLGQGLEFLIYFQGNSAPDKSGLPSDRFSAERTGGSVSTLTIQRTQQEDSAVYLCASSLAGPTQNIQYFGAGTRLSVL.

Concerning this clone: One junction end does not reproduce the germline sequence, and a read error may be involved. The read stops 3 residues short of the end of the CDR3; the missing end is completed from the germline J gene. The genes are TRBV20-1 and TRBJ2-5, with 8 bases lining up with TRBD1. The CDR3 has 15 residues. Germline V gene lookup returns CDR1 DFQATT and CDR2 SNEGSKA (reference sequence). The sequenced CDR3 bases are TGCAGGGCTAGAGCCTTAGACAGGGGTGGAGAGACC. Protein product: CRARALDRGGET. In full, the CDR3 reads CRARALDRGGETQYF.

The part of the CDR3 DNA that was read is TGCGCCAGCAGCGGGGACAGGGCAAGAACCGAG. Translation gives CASSGDRARTE. The whole CDR3 reads CASSGDRARTEQYF. The gene calls are TRBV5-1 and TRBJ2-7; 9 bases map to TRBD1. Sequencing ends 3 residues short of the CDR3 end; the germline J gene provides the rest. The CDR3 contains 14 residues. The germline V gene encodes CDR1 SGHRS and CDR2 YFSETQ. V shed 4 bases, J shed 6 bases, and the junction held 8 bases outside the gene matches.

To note about this clone: The read halts 3 residues ahead of the CDR3 end, with the missing end drawn from the germline J gene. The rearrangement uses TRBV7-6 and TRBJ1-4; TRBD1 might be the D (6 bases). Germline CDR1 is SGHVS and CDR2 is FNYEAQ. This CDR3 region has 15 residues. V shed 4 bases and J shed 6 bases, with 15 bases lying between them. The DNA read from the CDR3 is TGTGCCAGCAGCTCAGTTACAGGGAATTATGAAAAA. Protein: CASSSVTGNYEK. The entire CDR3 reads CASSSVTGNYEKLFF.

On this clone itself: The observed sequence ends 3 residues before the CDR3 terminus, with the missing tail filled in from the germline J gene. The V gene is TRBV7-2, the J gene TRBJ2-4; 11 positions match TRBD2. V lost 5 bases and J lost 7; bases outside the gene matches: 7. The CDR3 has 15 amino acids. CDR1 and CDR2 from the germline V gene are SGHTA and FQGNSA. CDR3 amino acids: CASSSSGGARNIQYF. CDR3 bases read: TGTGCCAGCAGCAGTAGCGGGGGGGCGAGGAACATT.

As for this clone: The CDR3 extends 3 residues past the end of the read, so its final part is completed from the germline J gene. The rearrangement links TRBV10-3 to TRBJ2-1, with D uncertain. The CDR3 extends over 12 amino acids. V was clipped by 6 bases and J by 7 bases, with 10 bases between them. In germline, CDR1 is ENHRY, CDR2 SYGVKD. CDR3 DNA, as far as it was read: TGTGCCATCAGCCCCAGAGAAAATGAG. It encodes CAISPRENE. The full CDR3 protein is CAISPRENEQFF.

As concerns this clone: The CDR3 end is not reached by the read, which stops 3 residues before it; the germline J gene fills it in. V usage is TRBV2 and J usage is TRBJ1-2; D is possibly TRBD1 (6 bases). Germline V gene data show CDR1 as SNHLY and CDR2 as FYNNEI. The CDR3 extends over 13 amino acids. Trimming pared 9 bases from V and 4 bases from J, leaving 15 bases between. Here the CDR3 reads CARQGTPSYGYTF. The sequenced CDR3 bases are TGTGCCAGACAGGGAACACCATCCTATGGC.

With regard to this clone: The CDR3 is cut off 3 residues early in the read; its end comes from the germline J gene. The V call is TRBV5-1, the J call TRBJ2-2; TRBD1 is a possible D gene (5 bases). The CDR3 totals 18 residues. CDR1 SGHRS and CDR2 YFSETQ come from the germline V gene. Here the CDR3 reads CASSFRVIGISGANVLFF. CDR3 DNA, as far as it was read: TGCGCCAGCAGCTTTCGGGTAATAGGGATCTCTGGGGCCAACGTG.

Notes on this clone: The sequence runs out 3 residues before the end of the CDR3; the remainder is reconstructed from the germline J gene. V usage is TRBV2 and J usage is TRBJ2-1; tentatively, D is TRBD1 (5 bases). In germline, CDR1 is SNHLY, CDR2 FYNNEI. The CDR3 runs to 16 residues. Deletions cut 7 bases from V and 0 bases from J, with 16 bases between. The CDR3 DNA, read in part, is TGTGCCAGCAAGGAGATGGCAGGGTACTCCTACAATGAG. Translation: CASKEMAGYSYNE. The entire CDR3 sequence reads CASKEMAGYSYNEQFF.

A word on this clone: The read terminates 3 residues before the CDR3 end, so the remaining end is supplied by the germline J gene. This chain uses TRBV5-1 with TRBJ2-7; the D gene is possibly TRBD1 (5 bases). The length of the CDR3 is 18 residues. The germline CDR1 and CDR2 sequences are SGHRS and YFSETQ. V was cut by 0 bases and J by 3 bases, with 22 bases left in between. CDR3 amino acids: CASSLVYGAGPRDYEQYF. The CDR3 bases that were read are TGCGCCAGCAGCTTGGTTTATGGGGCAGGGCCTCGTGACTACGAG.

As concerns this clone: Read data end 3 residues before the CDR3 end; the end is taken from the germline J gene. The rearrangement links TRBV5-1 to TRBJ1-5, with D tentatively TRBD1 (6 bases). The CDR3 is 15 amino acids. V lost 4 bases and J lost 3, with 14 bases in between. The germline CDR1 and CDR2 sequences are SGHRS and YFSETQ. The DNA read from the CDR3 is TGCGCCAGCAGCGCTGATGGACAGTTCAATCAGCCC. It is translated as CASSADGQFNQP. The entire CDR3 protein is CASSADGQFNQPQHF.

Comments on this clone: The read gets to within 3 residues of the CDR3 end, and the germline J gene fills in the rest. The genes are TRBV18 and TRBJ1-2; TRBD1 is a possible D gene (5 bases). Germline lookup yields CDR1 KGHSH and CDR2 LQKENI. This CDR3 is built from 15 residues. This CDR3 is CASSRGLAGDYDYTF. The sequenced part of the CDR3 DNA is TGTGCCAGCTCGAGGGGACTAGCGGGGGACTACGAC.

As to this clone: The CDR3 goes on 3 residues after the read ends, and that part is filled in from the germline J gene. The rearrangement uses TRBV7-8 and TRBJ1-6; D is undetermined. The CDR3 contains 13 residues. Germline loops: CDR1 SGHVS, CDR2 FQNEAQ. V was clipped by 0 bases and J by 11 bases, with 8 bases between them. CDR3 region: CASSLAGFPPLHF. CDR3 DNA (partial): TGTGCCAGCAGCTTAGCAGGTTTCCCACCC. The complete variable domain, with remaining parts taken from reference TRBV7-8 and TRBJ1-6, reads GAGVSQSPRYKVAKRGQDVALRCDPISGHVSLFWYQQALGQGPEFLTYFQNEAQLDKSGLPSDRFFAERPEGSVSTLKIQRTQQEDSAVYLCASSLAGFPPLHFGNGTRLTVT.

Note on this clone: The CDR3 is cut off 3 residues early in the read; its end comes from the germline J gene. V and J are TRBV19 and TRBJ1-5; perhaps TRBD1 as D (6 bases). V was cut by 4 bases and J by 5 bases, with 15 bases left in between. This CDR3 comprises 15 residues. CDR1 and CDR2 (germline): LNHDA, SQIVND (reference sequence). CDR3 protein: CASSTGTLGDQPQHF. CDR3 DNA, as far as it was read: TGTGCCAGTAGTACCGGGACACTAGGGGATCAGCCC.

As regards this clone: From the germline J gene comes the end of the CDR3, since the read stops 3 residues before it. The rearrangement uses TRBV2 and TRBJ2-3; TRBD2 is a possible D gene (6 bases). This CDR3 comprises 15 residues. V was pared by 6 bases and J by 6 bases, with 19 bases between. Germline V CDR1 and CDR2: SNHLY, FYNNEI. CDR3 DNA (partial): TGTGCCAGCAGACCGGGACTGGCGACCATGGATACG. Amino acids: CASRPGLATMDT. The whole CDR3 sequence is CASRPGLATMDTQYF.

Concerning this clone itself: The sequenced fragment ends 3 residues before the CDR3 boundary, so the rest is inferred from the germline J gene. The chain employs TRBV20-1 and TRBJ1-2; the D gene is possibly TRBD1 (6 bases). Germline V gene sequence: CDR1 DFQATT, CDR2 SNEGSKA (reference sequence). The CDR3 runs to 11 residues. CDR3 in amino acids: CSARGTVGYTF. The sequenced CDR3 bases are TGCAGTGCTAGAGGGACAGTCGGC.

A word on this clone: The read ends 3 residues before the CDR3 terminus; that terminus is restored from the germline J gene. The gene calls are TRBV30 and TRBJ2-2; perhaps TRBD1 as D (5 bases). Germline CDR1 GTSNPN, CDR2 SVGIG (reference sequence). The length of the CDR3 is 12 residues. The CDR3 bases that were read are TGTGCCTGGTCCAACAGGCCCGAAAAG. This translates into CAWSNRPEK. The CDR3 reads in full as CAWSNRPEKLFF.